This T cell receptor beta chain comes out of a study of cytomegalovirus exposure and HLA in healthy donors. The CDR3 runs to 13 residues. Trimming stripped 6 bases from V and 1 base from J, with 10 bases between. Germline V gene lookup returns CDR1 MNHEY and CDR2 SMNVEV (reference sequence). Only in-frame clones appear in the TCRdb table, and some are missing; sequencing was by immunoSEQ multiplex PCR. Among approximately 260,000 clones listed, roughly 85% were seen once. This clone appeared once. The source of this sequence is a woman aged 18-35 years in good health and CMV-seronegative. Sequenced input: PBMCs. The genes are TRBV27 and TRBJ2-7; a weak D match, TRBD1 (6 bases). The CDR3 nucleotides read TGTGCCAGCAGCTTGGGACAATCCTACGAGCAGTACTTC. Amino acids: CASSLGQSYEQYF.